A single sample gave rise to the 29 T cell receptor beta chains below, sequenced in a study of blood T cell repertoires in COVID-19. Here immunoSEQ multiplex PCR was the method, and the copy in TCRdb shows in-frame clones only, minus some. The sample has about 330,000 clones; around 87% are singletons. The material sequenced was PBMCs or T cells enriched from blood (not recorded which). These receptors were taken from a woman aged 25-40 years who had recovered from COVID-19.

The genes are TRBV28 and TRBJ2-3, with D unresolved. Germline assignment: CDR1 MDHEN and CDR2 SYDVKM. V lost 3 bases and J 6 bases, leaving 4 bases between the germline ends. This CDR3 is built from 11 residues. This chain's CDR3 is CASSLGDTQYF. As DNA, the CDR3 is TGTGCCAGCAGTTTGGGCGATACGCAGTATTTT.

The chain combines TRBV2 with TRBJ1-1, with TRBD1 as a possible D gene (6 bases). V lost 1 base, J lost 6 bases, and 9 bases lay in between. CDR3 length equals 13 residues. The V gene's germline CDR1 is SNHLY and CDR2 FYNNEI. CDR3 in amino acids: CASSEEGGAEAFF. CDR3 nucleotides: TGTGCCAGCAGTGAAGAAGGGGGGGCTGAAGCTTTCTTT.

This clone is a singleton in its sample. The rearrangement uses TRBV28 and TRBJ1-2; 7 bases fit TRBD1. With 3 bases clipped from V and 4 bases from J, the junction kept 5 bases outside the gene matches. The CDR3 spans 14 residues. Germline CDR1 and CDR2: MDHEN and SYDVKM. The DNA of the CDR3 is TGTGCCAGCAGTTTGGGGACAGCCATCTATGGCTACACCTTC. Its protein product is CASSLGTAIYGYTF.

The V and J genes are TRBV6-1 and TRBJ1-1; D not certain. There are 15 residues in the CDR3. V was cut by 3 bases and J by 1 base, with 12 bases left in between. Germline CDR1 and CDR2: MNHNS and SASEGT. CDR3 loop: CASSDGSETNTEAFF. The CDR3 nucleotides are TGTGCCAGCAGTGACGGGTCCGAGACGAACACTGAAGCTTTCTTT.

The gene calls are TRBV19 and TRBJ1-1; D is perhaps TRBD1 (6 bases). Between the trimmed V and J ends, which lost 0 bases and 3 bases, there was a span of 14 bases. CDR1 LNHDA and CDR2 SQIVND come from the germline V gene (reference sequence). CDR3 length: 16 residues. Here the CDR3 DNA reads TGTGCCAGTAGTATAGATCCGTTCGGGACATACACTGAAGCTTTCTTT. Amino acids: CASSIDPFGTYTEAFF.

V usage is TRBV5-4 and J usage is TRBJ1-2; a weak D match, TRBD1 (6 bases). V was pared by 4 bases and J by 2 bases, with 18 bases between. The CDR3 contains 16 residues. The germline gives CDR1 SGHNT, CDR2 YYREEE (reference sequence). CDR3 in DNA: TGTGCCAGCAGCGGCGCTGGCAGGGGCCCAAACTATGGCTACACCTTC. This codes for CASSGAGRGPNYGYTF.

The CDR3 DNA sequence: TGTGCCATCAGGGGCAGGGAAGGGAATGAGCAGTTCTTC. Translation gives CAIRGREGNEQFF. The V call is TRBV10-3, the J call TRBJ2-1; possible D gene TRBD1, 5 bases. The CDR3 covers 13 residues. V lost 6 bases to trimming and J lost 7 bases, with 13 bases between them. CDR1 and CDR2 from the germline V gene are ENHRY and SYGVKD.

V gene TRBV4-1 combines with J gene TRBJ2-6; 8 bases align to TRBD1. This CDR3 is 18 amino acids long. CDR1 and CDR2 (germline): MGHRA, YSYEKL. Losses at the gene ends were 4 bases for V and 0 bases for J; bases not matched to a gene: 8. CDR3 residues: CASSRRQGTISGANVLTF. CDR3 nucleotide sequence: TGCGCCAGCAGCCGTCGACAGGGGACGATCTCTGGGGCCAACGTCCTGACTTTC.

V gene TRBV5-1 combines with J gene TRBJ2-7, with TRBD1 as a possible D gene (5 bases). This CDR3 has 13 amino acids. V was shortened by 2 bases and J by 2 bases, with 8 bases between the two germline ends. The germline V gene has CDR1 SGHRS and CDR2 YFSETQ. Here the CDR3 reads CASSFQGPYEQYF. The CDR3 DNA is TGCGCCAGCAGCTTTCAGGGCCCCTACGAGCAGTACTTC. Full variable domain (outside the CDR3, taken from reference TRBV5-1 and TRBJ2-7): KAGVTQTPRYLIKTRGQQVTLSCSPISGHRSVSWYQQTPGQGLQFLFEYFSETQRNKGNFPGRFSGRQFSNSRSEMNVSTLELGDSALYLCASSFQGPYEQYFGPGTRLTVT.

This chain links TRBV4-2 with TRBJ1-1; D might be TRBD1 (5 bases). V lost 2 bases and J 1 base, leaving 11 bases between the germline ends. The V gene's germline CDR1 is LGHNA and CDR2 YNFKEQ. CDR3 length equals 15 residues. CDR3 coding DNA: TGTGCCAGCAGCCAACTTGACAGACAGAACACTGAAGCTTTCTTT. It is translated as CASSQLDRQNTEAFF.

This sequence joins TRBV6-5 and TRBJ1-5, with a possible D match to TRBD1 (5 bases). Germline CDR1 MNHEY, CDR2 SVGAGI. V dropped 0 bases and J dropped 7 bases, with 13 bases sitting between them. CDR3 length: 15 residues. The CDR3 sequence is CASSYSKAGLQPQHF. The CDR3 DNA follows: TGTGCCAGCAGTTACTCGAAGGCAGGGCTGCAGCCCCAGCATTTT.

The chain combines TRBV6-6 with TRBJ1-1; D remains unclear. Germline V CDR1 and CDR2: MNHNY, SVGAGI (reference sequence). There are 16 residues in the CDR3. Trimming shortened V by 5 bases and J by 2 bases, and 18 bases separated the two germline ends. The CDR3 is CASSPGWGEGNTEAFF. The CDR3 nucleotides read TGTGCCAGCAGTCCCGGATGGGGAGAGGGAAACACTGAAGCTTTCTTT.

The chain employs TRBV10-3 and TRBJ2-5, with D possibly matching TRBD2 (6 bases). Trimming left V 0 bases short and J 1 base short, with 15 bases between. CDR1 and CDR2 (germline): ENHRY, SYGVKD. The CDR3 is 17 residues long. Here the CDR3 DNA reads TGTGCCATCAGTGAGTCGGGAGGATATAGCGGCCAAGAGACCCAGTACTTC. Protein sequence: CAISESGGYSGQETQYF.

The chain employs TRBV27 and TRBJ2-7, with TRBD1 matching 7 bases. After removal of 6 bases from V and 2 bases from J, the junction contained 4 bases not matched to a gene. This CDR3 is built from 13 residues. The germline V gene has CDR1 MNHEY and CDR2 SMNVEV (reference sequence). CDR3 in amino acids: CASSPGTAYEQYF. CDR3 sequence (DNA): TGTGCCAGCAGCCCCGGGACAGCCTACGAGCAGTACTTC.

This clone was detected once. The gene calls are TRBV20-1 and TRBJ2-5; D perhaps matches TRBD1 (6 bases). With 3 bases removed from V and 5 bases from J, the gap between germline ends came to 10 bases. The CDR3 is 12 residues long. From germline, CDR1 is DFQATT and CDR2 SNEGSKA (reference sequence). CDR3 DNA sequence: TGCAGTGCTAGTAGTCAGGGGGAGACCCAGTACTTC. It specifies CSASSQGETQYF.

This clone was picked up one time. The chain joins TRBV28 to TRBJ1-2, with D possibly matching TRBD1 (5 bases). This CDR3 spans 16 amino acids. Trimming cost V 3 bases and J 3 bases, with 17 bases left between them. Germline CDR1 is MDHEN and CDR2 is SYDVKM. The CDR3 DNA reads TGTGCCAGCAGTTTCTTGGGACGGGCGGGATACTATGGCTACACCTTC. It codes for CASSFLGRAGYYGYTF.

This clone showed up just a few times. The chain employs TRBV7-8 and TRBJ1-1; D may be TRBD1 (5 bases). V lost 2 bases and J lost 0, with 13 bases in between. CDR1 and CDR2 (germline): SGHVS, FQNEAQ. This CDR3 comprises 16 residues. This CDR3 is CASSLLGGTLNTEAFF. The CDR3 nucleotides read TGTGCCAGCAGCTTACTCGGGGGGACGTTGAACACTGAAGCTTTCTTT.

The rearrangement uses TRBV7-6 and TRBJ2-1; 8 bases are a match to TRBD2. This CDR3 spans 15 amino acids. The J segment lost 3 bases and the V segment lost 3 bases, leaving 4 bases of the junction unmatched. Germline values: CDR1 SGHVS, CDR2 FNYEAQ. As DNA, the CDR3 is TGTGCCAGCAGCTTTGGTAGCGGGGTCTACAATGAGCAGTTCTTC. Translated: CASSFGSGVYNEQFF.

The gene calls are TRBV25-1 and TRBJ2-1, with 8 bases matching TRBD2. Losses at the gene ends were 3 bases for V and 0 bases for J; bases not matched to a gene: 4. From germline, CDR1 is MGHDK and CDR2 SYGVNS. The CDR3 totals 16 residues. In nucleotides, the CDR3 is TGTGCCAGCAGTGAGTGGGGGACTAGCTCCTACAATGAGCAGTTCTTC. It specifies CASSEWGTSSYNEQFF.

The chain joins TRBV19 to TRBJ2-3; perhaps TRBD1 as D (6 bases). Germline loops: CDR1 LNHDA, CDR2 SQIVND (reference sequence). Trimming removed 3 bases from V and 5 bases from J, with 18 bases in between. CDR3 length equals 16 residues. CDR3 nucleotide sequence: TGTGCCAGTAGTATGACTTGGGGGCGAAGGGGAGATACGCAGTATTTT. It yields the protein CASSMTWGRRGDTQYF.

CDR3 in DNA: TGTGCCAGCAGTTTAGGGTCGACAGGGAGCAATCAGCCCCAGCATTTT. Protein: CASSLGSTGSNQPQHF. This chain links TRBV6-5 with TRBJ1-5, with 7 bases lining up with TRBD1. The V gene end was trimmed by 4 bases and the J gene end by 1 base; junction bases not matched to a gene: 7. The CDR3 runs to 16 residues. Germline V gene lookup returns CDR1 MNHEY and CDR2 SVGAGI.

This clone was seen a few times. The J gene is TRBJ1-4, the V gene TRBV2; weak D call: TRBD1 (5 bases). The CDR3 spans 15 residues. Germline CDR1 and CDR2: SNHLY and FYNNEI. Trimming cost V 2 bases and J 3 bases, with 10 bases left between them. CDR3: CASSEKGLANEKLFF. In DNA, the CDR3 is TGTGCCAGCAGTGAAAAGGGGCTTGCTAATGAAAAACTGTTTTTT.

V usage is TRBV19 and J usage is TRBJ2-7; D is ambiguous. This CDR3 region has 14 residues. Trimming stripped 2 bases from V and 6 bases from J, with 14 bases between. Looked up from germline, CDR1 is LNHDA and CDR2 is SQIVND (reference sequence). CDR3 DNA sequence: TGTGCCAGTAGTATATCCCAGGTCCAAACCGAGCAGTACTTC. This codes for CASSISQVQTEQYF.

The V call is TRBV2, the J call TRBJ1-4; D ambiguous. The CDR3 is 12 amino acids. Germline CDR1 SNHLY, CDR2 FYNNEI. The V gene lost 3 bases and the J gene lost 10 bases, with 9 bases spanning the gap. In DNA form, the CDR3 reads TGTGCCAGCAGTGACAGGCGGGGAAAACTGTTTTTT. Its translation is CASSDRRGKLFF.

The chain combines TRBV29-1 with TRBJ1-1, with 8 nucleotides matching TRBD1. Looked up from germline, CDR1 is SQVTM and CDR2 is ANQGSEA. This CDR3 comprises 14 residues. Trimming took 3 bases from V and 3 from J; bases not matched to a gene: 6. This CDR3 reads CSVEQGAMHTEAFF. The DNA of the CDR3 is TGCAGCGTTGAGCAGGGGGCGATGCACACTGAAGCTTTCTTT. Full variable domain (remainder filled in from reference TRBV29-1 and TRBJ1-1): SAVISQKPSRDICQRGTSLTIQCQVDSQVTMMFWYRQQPGQSLTLIATANQGSEATYESGFVIDKFPISRPNLTFSTLTVSNMSPEDSSIYLCSVEQGAMHTEAFFGQGTRLTVV.

CDR3 coding DNA: TGTGCCAGCAGTTTTGGCGGTACCTACGAGCAGTACTTC. This codes for CASSFGGTYEQYF. The chain combines TRBV28 with TRBJ2-7; no definite D call. The CDR3 is 13 residues long. Trimming removed 3 bases from V and 2 bases from J, with 8 bases in between. Germline V lookup: CDR1 MDHEN, CDR2 SYDVKM.

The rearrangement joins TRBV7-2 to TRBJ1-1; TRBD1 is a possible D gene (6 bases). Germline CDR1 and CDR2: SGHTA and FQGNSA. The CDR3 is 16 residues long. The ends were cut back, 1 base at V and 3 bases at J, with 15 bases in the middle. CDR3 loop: CASSLDGRGIYTEAFF. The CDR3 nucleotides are TGTGCCAGCAGCTTAGATGGAAGGGGGATATACACTGAAGCTTTCTTT.

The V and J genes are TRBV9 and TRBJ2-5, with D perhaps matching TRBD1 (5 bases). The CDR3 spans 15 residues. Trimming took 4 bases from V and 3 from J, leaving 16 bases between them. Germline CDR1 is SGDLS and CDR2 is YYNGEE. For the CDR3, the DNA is TGTGCCAGCAGCCCAGGGCCTTTGGGGAAAGAGACCCAGTACTTC. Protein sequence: CASSPGPLGKETQYF. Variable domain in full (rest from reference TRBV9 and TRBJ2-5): DSGVTQTPKHLITATGQRVTLRCSPRSGDLSVYWYQQSLDQGLQFLIQYYNGEERAKGNILERFSAQQFPDLHSELNLSSLELGDSALYFCASSPGPLGKETQYFGPGTRLLVL.

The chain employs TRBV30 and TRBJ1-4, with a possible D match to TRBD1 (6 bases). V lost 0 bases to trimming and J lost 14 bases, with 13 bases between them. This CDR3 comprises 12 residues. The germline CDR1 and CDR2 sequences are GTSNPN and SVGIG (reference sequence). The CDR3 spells CAWSVQGIGLFF. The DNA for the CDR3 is TGTGCCTGGAGTGTACAGGGCATAGGCCTGTTTTTT. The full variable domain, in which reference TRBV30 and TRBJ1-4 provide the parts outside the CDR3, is SQTIHQWPATLVQPVGSPLSLECTVEGTSNPNLYWYRQAAGRGLQLLFYSVGIGQISSEVPQNLSASRPQDRQFILSSKKLLLSDSGFYLCAWSVQGIGLFFGSGTQLSVL.